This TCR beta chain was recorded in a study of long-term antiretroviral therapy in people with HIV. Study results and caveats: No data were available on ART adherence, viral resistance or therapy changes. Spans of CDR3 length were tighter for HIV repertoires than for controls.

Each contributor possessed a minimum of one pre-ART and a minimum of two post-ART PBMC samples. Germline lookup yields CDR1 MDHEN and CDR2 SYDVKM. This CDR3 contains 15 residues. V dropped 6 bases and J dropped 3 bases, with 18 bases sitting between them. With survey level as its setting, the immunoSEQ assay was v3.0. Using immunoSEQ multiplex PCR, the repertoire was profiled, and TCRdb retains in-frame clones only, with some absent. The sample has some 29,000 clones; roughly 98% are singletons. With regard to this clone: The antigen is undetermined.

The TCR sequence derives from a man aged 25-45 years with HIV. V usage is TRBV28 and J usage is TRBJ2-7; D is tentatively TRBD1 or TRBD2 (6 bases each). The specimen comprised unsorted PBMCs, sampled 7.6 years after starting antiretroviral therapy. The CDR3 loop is CASRARGEGLYEQYF. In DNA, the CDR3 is TGTGCCAGCAGGGCTAGGGGGGAAGGGCTCTACGAGCAGTACTTC.